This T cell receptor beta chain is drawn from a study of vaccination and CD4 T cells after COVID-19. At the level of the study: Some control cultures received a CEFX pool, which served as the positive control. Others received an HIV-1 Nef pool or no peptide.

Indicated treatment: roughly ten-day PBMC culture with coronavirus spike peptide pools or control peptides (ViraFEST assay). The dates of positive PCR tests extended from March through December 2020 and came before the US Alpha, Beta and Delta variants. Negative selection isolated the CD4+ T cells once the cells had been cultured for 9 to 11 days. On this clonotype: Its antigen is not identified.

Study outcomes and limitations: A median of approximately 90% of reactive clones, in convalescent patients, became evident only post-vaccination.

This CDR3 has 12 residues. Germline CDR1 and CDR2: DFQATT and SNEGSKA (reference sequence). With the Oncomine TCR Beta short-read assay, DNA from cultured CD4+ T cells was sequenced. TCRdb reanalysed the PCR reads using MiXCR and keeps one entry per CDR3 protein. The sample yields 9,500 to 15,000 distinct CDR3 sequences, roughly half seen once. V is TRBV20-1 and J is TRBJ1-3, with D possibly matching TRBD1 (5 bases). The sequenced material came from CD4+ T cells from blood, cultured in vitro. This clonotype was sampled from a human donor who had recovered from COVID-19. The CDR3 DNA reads TGCAGCGCCTCACCGGGGGGAACTACCATATATTTT. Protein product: CSASPGGTTIYF.